The present TCR beta chain was sequenced within a study of cytomegalovirus exposure and HLA in healthy donors. The PCR employed 60 Vbeta primers together with 13 Jbeta primers. TCRdb's copy holds only in-frame clones and misses some; the assay was immunoSEQ multiplex PCR. The sample has 120,000 or so clones; over 60% are singletons. Overall study results and limits: The classifier reportedly diagnosed cytomegalovirus status with high sensitivity and specificity. One variant, a missense change in DCLRE1C, was linked in a later analysis to TCR beta V- and J-gene trimming. Roughly uniform sequencing depth across donors was assumed, possibly incorrectly.

V was cut by 3 bases and J by 5 bases, with 11 bases left in between. This CDR3 spans 14 amino acids. Looked up from germline, CDR1 is GTSNPN and CDR2 is SVGIG (reference sequence). Everyone who donated was a healthy bone marrow donor. Turning to this clone: As yet, its antigen is unknown.

The TCR comes from a man aged 30 to 39 in good health and CMV-seronegative. Sequenced material: PBMCs. The chain combines TRBV30 with TRBJ1-6; D is unresolved. The chain's CDR3 is CAWRIRRDNSPLHF. CDR3 nucleotides: TGTGCCTGGAGAATTCGGAGGGATAATTCACCCCTCCACTTT.